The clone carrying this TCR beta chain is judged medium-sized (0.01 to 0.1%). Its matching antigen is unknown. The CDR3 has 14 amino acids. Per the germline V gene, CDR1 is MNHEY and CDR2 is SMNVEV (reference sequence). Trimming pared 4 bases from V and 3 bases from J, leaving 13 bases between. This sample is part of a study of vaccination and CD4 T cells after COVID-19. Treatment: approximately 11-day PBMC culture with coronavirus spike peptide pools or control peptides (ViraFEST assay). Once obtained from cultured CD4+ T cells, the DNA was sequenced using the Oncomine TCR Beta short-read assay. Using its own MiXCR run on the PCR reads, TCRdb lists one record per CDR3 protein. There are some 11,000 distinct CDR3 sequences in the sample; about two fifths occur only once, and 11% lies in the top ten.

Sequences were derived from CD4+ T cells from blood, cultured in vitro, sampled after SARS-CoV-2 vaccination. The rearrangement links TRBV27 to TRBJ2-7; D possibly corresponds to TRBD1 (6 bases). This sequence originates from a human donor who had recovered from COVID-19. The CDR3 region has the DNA TGTGCCAGCAGTTCCGGGACACTACTCTACGAGCAGTACTTC. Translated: CASSSGTLLYEQYF.